The 10 T cell receptor beta chains below all came from one sample that was sequenced in a study of T cell clones after liver transplantation. Produced via immunoSEQ multiplex PCR; TCRdb's table is partial and in-frame only. Counted here are roughly 72,000 clones, under 90% occurring once; the ten biggest clones make up approximately 2.1%. This sample comprised CD4+ T cells from blood, obtained around 50 months after liver transplant. These TCRs come from a human patient who received a liver transplant. The graft donor may have given rise to some T cells.

The chain links TRBV10-3 to TRBJ1-4; a weak D match, TRBD1 (6 bases). This CDR3 has 12 amino acids. Trimming took 6 bases from V and 8 from J, leaving 10 bases between them. Germline CDR1 ENHRY, CDR2 SYGVKD. This CDR3 is CAISQQGEKLFF. The CDR3 DNA follows: TGTGCCATCAGCCAACAGGGCGAAAAACTGTTTTTT.

This clone was found many times. The chain links TRBV4-3 to TRBJ2-3; D is uncertain. CDR3 length: 10 amino acids. CDR1 and CDR2 from the germline V gene are LGHNA and YSLEER. Trimming removed 11 bases from V and 5 bases from J, with 8 bases in between. In nucleotides, the CDR3 is TGCGCCCCCGAGGAAGATACGCAGTATTTT. It encodes CAPEEDTQYF.

V is TRBV5-8 and J is TRBJ1-4; D is unclear. The CDR3 sequence is 17 residues long. V dropped 4 bases and J dropped 7 bases, with 23 bases sitting between them. Germline loops: CDR1 SGHTS, CDR2 YDEGEE. The CDR3 nucleotides read TGTGCCAGCAGCCCCGCAGGCCCGGCAGGCCTTACTGAAAAACTGTTTTTT. This sequence encodes CASSPAGPAGLTEKLFF. Full variable domain (outside the CDR3, taken from reference TRBV5-8 and TRBJ1-4): EAGVTQSPTHLIKTRGQQATLRCSPISGHTSVYWYQQALGLGLQFLLWYDEGEERNRGNFPPRFSGRQFPNYSSELNVNALELEDSALYLCASSPAGPAGLTEKLFFGSGTQLSVL.

V gene TRBV28 combines with J gene TRBJ2-3; 12 bases are a match to TRBD2. CDR1 is MDHEN and CDR2 is SYDVKM in the germline V gene. With 3 bases clipped from V and 4 bases from J, the junction kept 2 bases outside the gene matches. The CDR3 consists of 15 residues. Here the CDR3 reads CASSLGLAGADTQYF. CDR3 sequence (DNA): TGTGCCAGCAGTTTGGGACTAGCGGGCGCAGATACGCAGTATTTT.

The chain combines TRBV6-4 with TRBJ1-5, with D hard to call. CDR3 size: 16 residues. V lost 3 bases, J lost 7 bases, and 19 bases lay in between. Germline values: CDR1 MRHNA, CDR2 SNTAGT. CDR3 amino acids: CASSDGSLSLRQPQHF. For the CDR3, the DNA is TGTGCCAGCAGTGATGGTTCCCTCTCGCTTCGGCAGCCCCAGCATTTT.

The chain couples TRBV18 to TRBJ1-2; no reliable D call. CDR1 KGHSH and CDR2 LQKENI come from the germline V gene. V was shortened by 8 bases and J by 2 bases, with 12 bases between the two germline ends. The CDR3 length is 13 residues. The CDR3 DNA is TGTGCCAGCACCCCTTCCGGCAACTATGGCTACACCTTC. This codes for CASTPSGNYGYTF. The whole variable domain, remainder taken from reference TRBV18 and TRBJ1-2, is NAGVMQNPRHLVRRRGQEARLRCSPMKGHSHVYWYRQLPEEGLKFMVYLQKENIIDESGMPKERFSAEFPKEGPSILRIQQVVRGDSAAYFCASTPSGNYGYTFGSGTRLTVV.

The chain has TRBV30 and TRBJ2-1; 9 positions match TRBD2. CDR3 size: 14 residues. The V and J ends lost 5 bases and 5 bases, in that order; junction bases with no gene match: 7. CDR1 and CDR2 from the germline V gene are GTSNPN and SVGIG (reference sequence). The DNA for the CDR3 is TGTGCCTGGGGTAGCGGGAGAAGAAACAATGAGCAGTTCTTC. This sequence encodes CAWGSGRRNNEQFF.

The rearrangement joins TRBV27 to TRBJ1-5, with D unclear. The CDR3 runs to 14 residues. Germline V gene lookup returns CDR1 MNHEY and CDR2 SMNVEV (reference sequence). V shed 5 bases and J shed 3 bases, with 11 bases lying between them. In DNA form, the CDR3 reads TGTGCCAGCAGTCCCCCGGGGTTCAATCAGCCCCAGCATTTT. As protein: CASSPPGFNQPQHF.

The V call is TRBV28, the J call TRBJ1-1, with D tentatively TRBD1 (5 bases). Germline values: CDR1 MDHEN, CDR2 SYDVKM. This CDR3 region has 14 residues. V was pared by 7 bases and J by 0 bases, with 12 bases between. CDR3 region: CASTPGGVNTEAFF. The CDR3 nucleotides read TGTGCCAGCACCCCGGGGGGGGTGAACACTGAAGCTTTCTTT.

This clone showed up just once. This chain links TRBV7-3 with TRBJ2-7, with D tentatively TRBD2 (5 bases). The V gene lost 5 bases and the J gene lost 2 bases, with 25 bases spanning the gap. The CDR3 extends over 18 amino acids. CDR1 and CDR2 from the germline V gene are SGHTA and FQGTGA. For the CDR3, the DNA is TGTGCCAGCAGCATAGAAGGAGATGAGGCGGGTGCGGCCTACGAGCAGTACTTC. It is translated as CASSIEGDEAGAAYEQYF.